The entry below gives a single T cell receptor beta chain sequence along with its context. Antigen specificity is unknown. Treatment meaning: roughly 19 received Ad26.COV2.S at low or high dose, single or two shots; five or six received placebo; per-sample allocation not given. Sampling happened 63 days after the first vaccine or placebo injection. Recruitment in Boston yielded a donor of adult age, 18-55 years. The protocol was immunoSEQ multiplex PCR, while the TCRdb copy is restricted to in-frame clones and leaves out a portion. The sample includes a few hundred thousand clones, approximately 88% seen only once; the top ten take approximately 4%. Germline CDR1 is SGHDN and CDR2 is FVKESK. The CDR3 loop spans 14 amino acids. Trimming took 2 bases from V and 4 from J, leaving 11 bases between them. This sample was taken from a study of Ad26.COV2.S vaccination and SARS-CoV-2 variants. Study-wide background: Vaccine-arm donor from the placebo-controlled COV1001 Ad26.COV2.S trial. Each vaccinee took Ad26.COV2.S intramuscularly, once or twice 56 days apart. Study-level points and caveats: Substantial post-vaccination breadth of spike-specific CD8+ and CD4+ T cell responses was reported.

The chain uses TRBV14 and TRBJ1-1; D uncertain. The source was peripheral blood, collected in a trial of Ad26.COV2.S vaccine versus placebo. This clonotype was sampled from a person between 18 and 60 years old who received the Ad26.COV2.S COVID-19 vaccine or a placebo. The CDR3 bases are TGTGCCAGCAGCCAACGGGGTCTAGTCACTGAAGCTTTCTTT. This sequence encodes CASSQRGLVTEAFF.